The entry below describes one T cell receptor (beta chain). Its antigen is currently unknown. The data belong to a study of cytomegalovirus exposure and HLA in healthy donors. The study ran its PCR with 60 Vbeta and 13 Jbeta primers. Assay used: immunoSEQ multiplex PCR; TCRdb lists only in-frame clones, some missing. Its clone listing holds approximately 100,000 clones. After removal of 4 bases from V and 5 bases from J, the junction contained 8 bases not matched to a gene. Looked up from germline, CDR1 is LGHNA and CDR2 is YSLEER. The CDR3 is 15 amino acids. Study-wide results and limits: The study listed approximately 160 cytomegalovirus-associated TCR beta chains. A link between a missense DCLRE1C variant and TCR beta V- and J-gene trimming emerged from a later analysis. About 87% or about 30% of the time was how often most TCR beta V segments were productive, according to an earlier analysis.

Donors were nominally healthy when sampled, though unrecorded immune exposures were likely. The clonotype was recovered from a man aged 45-65 years in good health and CMV-seronegative. The chain joins TRBV4-3 to TRBJ2-1; 7 positions match TRBD2. Sequencing input: PBMCs. CDR3 DNA sequence: TGCGCCAGCAGCCCTGGGGCGGGGGAAGACAATGAGCAGTTCTTC. Protein: CASSPGAGEDNEQFF.